Listed below are T cell receptor beta chains from one sample, sequenced in a study of PD-1 blockade in classical Hodgkin lymphoma. Assay: immunoSEQ multiplex PCR; the TCRdb copy retains only in-frame clones and omits some. Among roughly 70,000 clones listed, about 93% were seen once. Sequencing was done on a sample of peripheral blood mononuclear cells (PBMCs). The receptors originated from a human donor with classical Hodgkin lymphoma. Both conserved end residues are part of each CDR3. D genes are given only for firm matches. For some rows the clone size is stated as once, few or many, or as a class when expanded; others skip it.

>TRBJ1-2|NA|TRBV6-5|TRBD1|15
CASSSRDRYTYGYTF
TGTGCCAGCAGCTCCCGGGACAGGTATACCTATGGCTACACCTTC
>TRBJ2-1|few|TRBV5-4|NA|16
CASTPGGTPSYNEQFF
TGTGCCAGCACCCCTGGCGGGACTCCCTCCTACAATGAGCAGTTCTTC
>TRBJ2-7|NA|TRBV9|TRBD1|14
CASSAGTGAREQYF
TGTGCCAGCAGCGCCGGGACAGGAGCCCGAGAGCAGTACTTC
>TRBJ2-7|NA|TRBV2|TRBD1|15
CASSGQGTLKNEQYF
TGTGCCAGCAGTGGACAGGGGACCCTTAAGAACGAGCAGTACTTC
>TRBJ1-6|NA|TRBV9|TRBD1|15
CASSARSDRVWPLHF
TGTGCCAGCAGCGCAAGGTCCGACAGGGTATGGCCCCTCCACTTT
>TRBJ2-1|NA|TRBV12-5|NA|16
CASGSPGVFSYNEQFF
TGTGCTAGTGGTTCCCCGGGGGTTTTTTCCTACAATGAGCAGTTCTTC
>TRBJ1-1|NA|TRBV18|NA|12
CASSPLGGTAFF
TGTGCCAGCTCACCACTCGGGGGAACAGCTTTCTTT
>TRBJ1-5|NA|TRBV15|NA|15
CATSLGAYSNQPQHF
TGTGCCACCAGCCTCGGAGCATATAGCAATCAGCCCCAGCATTTT
>TRBJ1-1|NA|TRBV5-1|NA|13
CASSLVLGTEAFF
TGCGCCAGCAGCTTGGTTTTAGGTACTGAAGCTTTCTTT
>TRBJ2-2|NA|TRBV10-2|TRBD2|15
CASSESWLAGGELFF
TGCGCCAGCAGTGAGTCGTGGCTAGCGGGTGGGGAGCTGTTTTTT
>TRBJ2-5|NA|TRBV7-3|NA|13
CASSRQGGETQYF
TGTGCCAGCAGCAGACAGGGAGGGGAGACCCAGTACTTC
>TRBJ2-3|NA|TRBV5-1|NA|16
CASSPGLYRLLDTQYF
TGCGCCAGCAGCCCCGGACTATACAGACTATTGGATACGCAGTATTTT
>TRBJ2-5|NA|TRBV28|TRBD1|14
CASSFRDRLETQYF
TGTGCCAGCAGTTTCCGGGACAGACTAGAGACCCAGTACTTC
>TRBJ1-5|NA|TRBV9|NA|17
CASSVGPGPLGNQPQHF
TGTGCCAGCAGCGTAGGTCCCGGACCCCTGGGGAATCAGCCCCAGCATTTT
>TRBJ2-1|NA|TRBV28|NA|13
CASSFRDPPEQFF
TGTGCCAGCAGTTTCCGGGACCCGCCGGAGCAGTTCTTC
>TRBJ2-3|NA|TRBV11-3|NA|17
CASSSREEAAMTDTQYF
TGTGCCAGCAGCTCGAGAGAAGAAGCGGCGATGACAGATACGCAGTATTTT
>TRBJ2-1|once|TRBV27|TRBD2|17
CASSRVRTSALYNEQFF
TGTGCCAGTTCCAGGGTACGGACTAGCGCATTATACAATGAGCAGTTCTTC
>TRBJ2-7|NA|TRBV9|NA|14
CASSPREGWYEQYF
TGTGCCAGCAGCCCCCGAGAGGGGTGGTACGAGCAGTACTTC
>TRBJ2-7|NA|TRBV7-9|TRBD2|18
CASSSTSGLAGDPYEQYF
TGTGCCAGCAGCTCGACGTCGGGACTAGCGGGAGACCCCTACGAGCAGTACTTC
>TRBJ1-3|NA|TRBV6-6|NA|14
CASSYSTGENTIYF
TGTGCCAGCAGTTACTCGACAGGAGAAAACACCATATATTTT
>TRBJ2-7|NA|TRBV29-1|TRBD1|13
CSVEGQGGYEQYF
TGCAGCGTTGAGGGACAGGGGGGCTACGAGCAGTACTTC
>TRBJ2-5|NA|TRBV7-2|NA|13
CASSSSGGETQYF
TGTGCCAGCAGCTCCTCGGGCGGGGAGACCCAGTACTTC
>TRBJ1-3|NA|TRBV6-1|TRBD1|15
CASSGGTASGNTIYF
TGTGCCAGCAGTGGCGGGACAGCCTCTGGAAACACCATATATTTT
>TRBJ1-1|NA|TRBV12-5|NA|13
CASALQGSTEAFF
TGTGCTAGTGCCCTCCAGGGGTCCACTGAAGCTTTCTTT
>TRBJ2-7|NA|TRBV4-2|TRBD1|17
CASSQVPRARDRHEQYF
TGTGCCAGCAGCCAAGTACCCCGAGCTAGGGACAGGCACGAGCAGTACTTC
>TRBJ2-7|NA|TRBV6-5|NA|13
CASSSTGTYEQYF
TGTGCCAGCAGTTCCACAGGGACCTACGAGCAGTACTTC
>TRBJ2-7|NA|TRBV30|NA|14
CAWSSGGPPYEQYF
TGTGCCTGGAGTTCAGGGGGGCCTCCCTACGAGCAGTACTTC
>TRBJ2-4|NA|TRBV30|NA|16
CAWSVRWERAKNIQYF
TGTGCCTGGAGTGTAAGGTGGGAGAGGGCTAAAAACATTCAGTACTTC
>TRBJ1-3|NA|TRBV28|NA|16
CASSLTRQSSGNTIYF
TGTGCCAGCAGTTTAACGAGGCAGTCCTCTGGAAACACCATATATTTT
>TRBJ1-5|few|TRBV7-9|TRBD1|15
CASSSGTGRNQPQHF
TGTGCCAGCAGCTCCGGGACAGGGAGGAATCAGCCCCAGCATTTT
>TRBJ1-1|NA|TRBV18|TRBD1|18
CASSPRTGTGGSLIEAFF
TGTGCCAGCTCACCACGTACCGGGACAGGGGGAAGCCTGATTGAAGCTTTCTTT
>TRBJ2-2|NA|TRBV19|NA|15
CASSKPVGTPGELFF
TGTGCCAGTAGTAAGCCCGTGGGGACACCCGGGGAGCTGTTTTTT